This TCR delta chain was identified during a study of gamma-delta T cells after stem cell transplantation. This clone has a handful of counts. TCRdb re-processed the RT-PCR reads via CATT. The repertoire holds about 3,500 delta-chain clones, 9% to 14% seen once, with approximately 3% in the top ten. The origin of this receptor is a human donor. It is not recorded whose cells these are; they may come from a transplant donor. Sequenced input: gamma-delta T cells.

Here the CDR3 reads CALGERPPPTGGYLPLTAQLFF. The CDR3 nucleotides are TGTGCTCTTGGGGAACGTCCTCCTCCTACTGGGGGATATCTCCCTTTGACAGCACAACTCTTCTTT. The gene calls are TRDV1 and TRDJ2, with 11 positions matching TRDD3. V gave up 1 base and J gave up 0 bases; unmatched junction bases: 16. The CDR3 is made up of 22 amino acids. Germline V gene lookup returns CDR1 TSWWSYY and CDR2 QGS.